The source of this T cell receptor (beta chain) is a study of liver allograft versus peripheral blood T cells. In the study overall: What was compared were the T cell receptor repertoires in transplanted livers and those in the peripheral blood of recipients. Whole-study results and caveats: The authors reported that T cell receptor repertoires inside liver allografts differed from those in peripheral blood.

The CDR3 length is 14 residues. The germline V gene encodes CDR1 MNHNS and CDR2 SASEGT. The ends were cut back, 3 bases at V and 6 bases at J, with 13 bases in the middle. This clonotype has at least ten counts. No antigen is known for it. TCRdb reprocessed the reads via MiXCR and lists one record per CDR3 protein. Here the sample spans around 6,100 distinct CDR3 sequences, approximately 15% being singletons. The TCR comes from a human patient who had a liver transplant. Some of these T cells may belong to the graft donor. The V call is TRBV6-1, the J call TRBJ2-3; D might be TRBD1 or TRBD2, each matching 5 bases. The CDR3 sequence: CASSDRGPQDTQYF. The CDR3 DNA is TGTGCCAGCAGTGACCGGGGCCCCCAGGATACGCAGTATTTT.